What follows are 21 T cell receptor beta chains derived from one specimen sequenced in a study of T cell responses to AZD1222 COVID-19 vaccine. The protocol was immunoSEQ multiplex PCR, while the TCRdb copy is restricted to in-frame clones and leaves out a portion. The sample consists of approximately 84,000 clones, roughly 85% of them appearing once. Here the sequenced sample was peripheral blood, taken 28 days after the second AZD1222 dose. All receptors derive from an adult who received the AZD1222 COVID-19 vaccine.

This sequence joins TRBV3-1 (or the pseudogene TRBV3-2) and TRBJ1-3; D gene uncertain. Looked up from germline, CDR1 is LGHDT and CDR2 is YNNKEL (reference sequence). Trimming pared 1 base from V and 0 bases from J, leaving 10 bases between. This CDR3 is built from 16 residues. CDR3 bases: TGTGCCAGCAGCCAAGCCTTGTCGCACTCTGGAAACACCATATATTTT. Its translation is CASSQALSHSGNTIYF.

The chain is built from TRBV5-8 and TRBJ1-5; D ambiguous. Germline lookup yields CDR1 SGHTS and CDR2 YDEGEE. The V end lost 0 bases, the J end lost 10 bases, and 14 bases lay between the germline ends. The CDR3 has 14 residues. This chain's CDR3 is CASSLEGSRRPQHF. The CDR3 DNA reads TGTGCCAGCAGCTTGGAAGGTAGCAGACGTCCCCAGCATTTT.

This rearrangement joins TRBV11-3 to TRBJ2-2, with D perhaps assigned TRBD1 or TRBD2 (5 bases each). The CDR3 totals 15 residues. V gave up 5 bases and J gave up 2 bases, with 12 bases separating them. Germline-derived CDR1 and CDR2 are SGHNT and YENEEA. The CDR3 reads CASSAGGGNTGELFF. The CDR3 bases are TGTGCCAGCAGCGCTGGTGGGGGAAACACCGGGGAGCTGTTTTTT.

The chain employs TRBV4-2 and TRBJ2-3, with D unclear. Germline V gene data show CDR1 as LGHNA and CDR2 as YNFKEQ. The length of the CDR3 is 15 residues. Deletions cut 1 base from V and 4 bases from J, with 12 bases between. As DNA, the CDR3 is TGTGCCAGCAGCCAAGCCGGCCAAACAGCAGATACGCAGTATTTT. It is translated as CASSQAGQTADTQYF.

This clone was observed a handful of times. The V call is TRBV27, the J call TRBJ1-2; D call uncertain. The CDR3 is made up of 11 amino acids. With 7 bases removed from V and 3 bases from J, the gap between germline ends came to 6 bases. CDR1 MNHEY and CDR2 SMNVEV come from the germline V gene (reference sequence). The CDR3 spells CASKSDYGYTF. In DNA form, the CDR3 reads TGTGCCAGCAAATCGGACTATGGCTACACCTTC.

J is TRBJ2-3 and V is TRBV3-1 (or the pseudogene TRBV3-2); D gene ambiguous. V lost 0 bases to trimming and J lost 10 bases, with 11 bases between them. The CDR3 has 13 amino acids. The V gene's germline CDR1 is LGHDT and CDR2 YNNKEL (reference sequence). In nucleotides, the CDR3 is TGTGCCAGCAGCCAAGAATGGGAAGGCCCGCAGTATTTT. Translated: CASSQEWEGPQYF.

The V gene is TRBV7-9, the J gene TRBJ1-2; 7 bases line up with TRBD1. V was pared by 3 bases and J by 2 bases, with 3 bases of the junction left unmatched. The CDR3 loop spans 14 amino acids. From germline, CDR1 is SEHNR and CDR2 FQNEAQ (reference sequence). The CDR3 DNA reads TGTGCCAGCAGCTTGACAGGGCTCAACTATGGCTACACCTTC. As protein: CASSLTGLNYGYTF.

V usage is TRBV9 and J usage is TRBJ1-2, with 7 bases fitting TRBD1. The CDR3 loop spans 14 amino acids. Trimming at V came to 3 bases and at J to 3 bases, leaving 5 bases not matched to a gene. CDR1 and CDR2 (germline): SGDLS, YYNGEE. CDR3 amino acids: CASSAWTGHYGYTF. The CDR3, as DNA: TGTGCCAGCAGCGCTTGGACAGGACACTATGGCTACACCTTC. Looking up the rest from reference TRBV9 and TRBJ1-2 gives the full variable domain: DSGVTQTPKHLITATGQRVTLRCSPRSGDLSVYWYQQSLDQGLQFLIQYYNGEERAKGNILERFSAQQFPDLHSELNLSSLELGDSALYFCASSAWTGHYGYTFGSGTRLTVV.

A single count supports this clone. The CDR3 spells CASSQVLAGATDTQYF. The CDR3 nucleotides read TGTGCCAGCAGCCAAGTACTAGCGGGGGCCACAGATACGCAGTATTTT. J is TRBJ2-3 and V is TRBV4-2; 11 bases fit TRBD2. CDR3 length equals 16 residues. Germline trimming cut 1 base from V and 2 bases from J; bases unmatched to any gene: 2. Looked up from germline, CDR1 is LGHNA and CDR2 is YNFKEQ.

The chain employs TRBV5-1 and TRBJ1-1; D unresolved. The germline V gene encodes CDR1 SGHRS and CDR2 YFSETQ. The CDR3 contains 13 residues. With 0 bases removed from V and 1 base from J, the gap between germline ends came to 4 bases. CDR3 coding DNA: TGCGCCAGCAGCTTGGAGCAGAACACTGAAGCTTTCTTT. Its translation is CASSLEQNTEAFF.

The chain combines TRBV7-6 with TRBJ1-2; D is undetermined. Between the trimmed V and J ends, which lost 5 bases and 1 base, there was a span of 11 bases. CDR3 length equals 14 residues. Germline V gene lookup returns CDR1 SGHVS and CDR2 FNYEAQ. CDR3 amino acids: CASSVGGSNYGYTF. The CDR3 DNA sequence: TGTGCCAGCAGCGTAGGCGGGAGTAACTATGGCTACACCTTC.

This sequence joins TRBV20-1 and TRBJ1-3, with D hard to call. Germline-derived CDR1 and CDR2 are DFQATT and SNEGSKA (reference sequence). The CDR3 sequence is 14 residues long. V was cut by 3 bases and J by 0 bases, with 9 bases left in between. CDR3 in DNA: TGCAGTGCTAGTAGCGGCGACTCTGGAAACACCATATATTTT. Translation gives CSASSGDSGNTIYF.

This clone was seen a single time. J is TRBJ1-5 and V is TRBV10-1; tentatively, D is TRBD1 (6 bases). V was cut by 5 bases and J by 6 bases, with 14 bases left in between. This CDR3 is built from 14 residues. Germline V lookup: CDR1 WNHNN, CDR2 SYGVQD (reference sequence). The CDR3 reads CASSMGGAGQPQHF. Written as DNA, the CDR3 is TGCGCCAGCAGTATGGGGGGGGCCGGTCAGCCCCAGCATTTT.

The chain carries TRBV14 and TRBJ2-5; 8 bases fit TRBD1. With 1 base clipped from V and 4 bases from J, the junction kept 2 bases outside the gene matches. The CDR3 consists of 14 residues. CDR1 and CDR2 from the germline V gene are SGHDN and FVKESK. The DNA of the CDR3 is TGTGCCAGCAGCCAAGTGACAGGGGTAGAGACCCAGTACTTC. Its protein is CASSQVTGVETQYF.

The chain has TRBV11-3 and TRBJ2-3; D is undetermined. V lost 0 bases, J lost 2 bases, and 3 bases lay in between. Germline V gene sequence: CDR1 SGHNT, CDR2 YENEEA. This CDR3 has 13 amino acids. CDR3 DNA sequence: TGTGCCAGCAGCTTAGAGGTCACAGATACGCAGTATTTT. Its translation: CASSLEVTDTQYF.

Remarks on this clone: The sample carries other DNA sequences with the same CDR3. V gene TRBV10-3 combines with J gene TRBJ1-1, with 10 bases matching TRBD1. The CDR3 is 12 amino acids. Germline V lookup: CDR1 ENHRY, CDR2 SYGVKD. V gave up 4 bases and J gave up 8 bases; unmatched junction bases: 1. The CDR3 DNA reads TGTGCCATCAGTGGACAGGGGGCGGAAGCTTTCTTT. As protein: CAISGQGAEAFF.

The genes are TRBV19 and TRBJ1-6; TRBD1 aligns across 7 bases. From germline, CDR1 is LNHDA and CDR2 SQIVND (reference sequence). The CDR3 is 14 amino acids. With 4 bases clipped from V and 9 bases from J, the junction kept 6 bases outside the gene matches. The CDR3 DNA follows: TGTGCCAGTAGTAAGGGACAGCCGACTTCACCCCTCCACTTT. It encodes CASSKGQPTSPLHF.

The V and J genes are TRBV4-2 and TRBJ2-1; D perhaps matches TRBD2 (7 bases). The CDR3 length is 15 residues. Germline V gene lookup returns CDR1 LGHNA and CDR2 YNFKEQ. Trimming cost V 6 bases and J 2 bases, with 14 bases left between them. The CDR3 loop is CASRGAGDTYNEQFF. In DNA, the CDR3 is TGTGCCAGCAGGGGGGCGGGGGACACCTACAATGAGCAGTTCTTC.

V gene TRBV6-2 or TRBV6-3 combines with J gene TRBJ1-2; D not certain. Germline CDR1 is MNHEY and CDR2 is SVGEGT. The CDR3 covers 13 residues. The germline V and J ends were trimmed by 3 bases and 1 base, with 6 bases remaining between them. The CDR3 DNA is TGTGCCAGCAGTTATGCGTATAACTATGGCTACACCTTC. Translation: CASSYAYNYGYTF.

The chain carries TRBV6-5 and TRBJ1-2; D not resolved. The V end lost 1 base, the J end lost 2 bases, and 5 bases lay between the germline ends. Germline CDR1 MNHEY, CDR2 SVGAGI. The CDR3 loop spans 13 amino acids. The CDR3 reads CASSYYRNYGYTF. CDR3 in DNA: TGTGCCAGCAGTTACTACAGAAACTATGGCTACACCTTC.

The V call is TRBV2, the J call TRBJ2-7; TRBD1 agrees at 9 bases. Trimming took 4 bases from V and 3 from J; bases not matched to a gene: 7. The germline V gene encodes CDR1 SNHLY and CDR2 FYNNEI. The CDR3 contains 15 residues. The CDR3 reads CASSALMGQGYEQYF. CDR3 nucleotide sequence: TGTGCCAGCAGTGCCCTGATGGGACAGGGCTACGAGCAGTACTTC.